This paragraph covers one T cell receptor beta chain sequence. Its antigen is not yet known. It has no much larger one-base neighbor in the sample; base qualities were not kept. TCRbeta CDR3 regions were amplified from genomic DNA using the immunoSEQ Assay, a bias-controlled multiplex PCR. Per the source publication's procedure: The number of nucleated cells in each sample was estimated from the amplification of reference gene primers within the assay. To quantify the absolute abundance of each unique TCRbeta CDR3 rearrangement, sequence reads were collapsed and filtered. For each sample, productive Simpson clonality was calculated as the square root of Simpson's diversity index across productive rearrangements. Held by TCRdb, this immuneACCESS table contains in-frame sequences only and omits some clones. Under half of the omission traces to an unresolved V gene where checked; the cause of the rest is unknown. V, J and clone size derive from that table, while D and trimming were established from the DNA sequence. This sample gives a few hundred thousand clones in total; about nine tenths of them show up just once. Clones ranked in the top ten supply 1.5% to 2% of the sample.

This sample was taken from a study of blood T cell repertoires in COVID-19 (TCRdb year 2020). Looking at the study overall: Samples from collaborators originated in the United States, Italy and Spain and spanned both the acute and convalescent phases of COVID-19. The material from the prospective study consisted of cDNA or gDNA derived from T cells, B-cell-depleted T cells, or PBMCs. The dataset comprised deeply sampled blood TCRbeta repertoires from subjects exposed to, actively infected with, or recovered from COVID-19. The repertoires were released in a freely available public database intended as a resource for research on the immune response to SARS-CoV-2. Samples were obtained from the ongoing ImmuneRACE study (first 160 participants) and from 1,000 to 1,500 subjects provided by 6 global collaborators. The sample metadata nearly always contained a de-identified subject ID, COVID-19 status, age in years and sex. Where available, HLA class I and class II types were taken from metadata supplied by the sample provider and were not determined by assay-based typing. General conclusions and limits of the study: The quantity of clinical and demographic metadata differed by source and by participant and was supplied without curation.

The CDR3 goes from the cysteine to the phenylalanine over 12 residues. Only the CDR3 DNA is retained, 36 bases long and in frame from the first base. The CDR1 and CDR2 encoded by the germline V gene are MNHEY and SVGAGI. The germline V end is reduced by 6 bases and the J end by 8 bases; junction bases left unmatched: 6. One collaborating source in Seattle enrolled patients while the patients were actively infected and followed the patients over time throughout the course of disease. The collaborating institutions used their own protocols to collect whole blood in K2EDTA tubes. For TCRbeta analysis, collaborators shipped samples as frozen whole blood, isolated PBMCs, or DNA extracted from either of those sample types.

The chain joins TRBV6-5 to TRBJ1-2; 7 bases in the junction line up with TRBD1. This TCR derives from a woman in her 30s with COVID-19, enrolled during active disease. The sequenced material came from peripheral blood. The CDR3 loop reads CASSRDSLGYTF. The sequence in DNA is TGTGCCAGCAGCAGGGACAGCCTGGGCTACACCTTC.